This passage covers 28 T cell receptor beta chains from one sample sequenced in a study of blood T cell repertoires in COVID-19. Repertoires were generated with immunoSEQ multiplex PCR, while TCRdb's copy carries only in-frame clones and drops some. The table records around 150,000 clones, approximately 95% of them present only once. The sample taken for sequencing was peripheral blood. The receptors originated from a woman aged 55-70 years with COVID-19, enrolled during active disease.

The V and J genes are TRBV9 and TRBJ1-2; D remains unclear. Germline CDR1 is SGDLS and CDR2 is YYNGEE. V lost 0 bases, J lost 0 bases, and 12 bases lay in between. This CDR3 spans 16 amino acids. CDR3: CASSVGGQLANYGYTF. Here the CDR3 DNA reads TGTGCCAGCAGCGTAGGAGGGCAGCTTGCTAACTATGGCTACACCTTC.

DNA for the CDR3: TGTGCCAGCAGCCACCTGGGAGGGGACAACTATGGCTACACCTTC. This encodes CASSHLGGDNYGYTF. The chain recombines TRBV14 with TRBJ1-2; D perhaps matches TRBD1 (5 bases). CDR3 length equals 15 residues. With 3 bases removed from V and 2 bases from J, the gap between germline ends came to 13 bases. From germline, CDR1 is SGHDN and CDR2 FVKESK.

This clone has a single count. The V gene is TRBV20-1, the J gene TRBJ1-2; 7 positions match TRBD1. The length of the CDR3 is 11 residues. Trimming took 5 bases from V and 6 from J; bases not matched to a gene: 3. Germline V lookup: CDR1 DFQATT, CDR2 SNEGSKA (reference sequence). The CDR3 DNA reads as TGCAGTGCTTACGACAGGGATGGCTACACCTTC. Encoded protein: CSAYDRDGYTF.

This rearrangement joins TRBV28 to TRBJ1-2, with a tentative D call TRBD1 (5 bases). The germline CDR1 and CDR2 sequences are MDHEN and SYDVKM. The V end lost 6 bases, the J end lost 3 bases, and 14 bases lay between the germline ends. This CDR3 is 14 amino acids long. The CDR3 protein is CASSLQAGDYGYTF. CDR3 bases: TGTGCCAGCAGCCTCCAGGCGGGGGACTATGGCTACACCTTC.

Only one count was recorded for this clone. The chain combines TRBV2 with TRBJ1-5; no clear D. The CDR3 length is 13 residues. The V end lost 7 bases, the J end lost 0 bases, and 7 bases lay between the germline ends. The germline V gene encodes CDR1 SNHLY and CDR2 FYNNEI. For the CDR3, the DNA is TGTGCCAGCAAAACTCTTAGCAATCAGCCCCAGCATTTT. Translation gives CASKTLSNQPQHF.

The CDR3 loop is CASSQGEGGVNSNQPQHF. The CDR3 nucleotides are TGTGCCAGCAGCCAAGGGGAAGGGGGCGTCAATAGCAATCAGCCCCAGCATTTT. The chain is built from TRBV3-1 (or the pseudogene TRBV3-2) and TRBJ1-5; 7 nucleotides line up with TRBD1. Trimming at V came to 1 base and at J to 0 bases, leaving 9 bases not matched to a gene. Germline-derived CDR1 and CDR2 are LGHDT and YNNKEL (reference sequence). The CDR3 is 18 residues long.

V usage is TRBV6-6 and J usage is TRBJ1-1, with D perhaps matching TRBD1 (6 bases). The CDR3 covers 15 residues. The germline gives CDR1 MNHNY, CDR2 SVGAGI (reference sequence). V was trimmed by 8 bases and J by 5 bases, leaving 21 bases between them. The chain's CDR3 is CASLPGQTQGTEAFF. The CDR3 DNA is TGTGCCAGCCTTCCGGGGCAGACCCAGGGGACTGAAGCTTTCTTT.

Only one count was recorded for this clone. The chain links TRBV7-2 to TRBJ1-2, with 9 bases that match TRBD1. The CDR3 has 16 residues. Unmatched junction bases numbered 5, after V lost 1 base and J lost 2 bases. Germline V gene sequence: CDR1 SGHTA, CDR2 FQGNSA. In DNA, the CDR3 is TGTGCCAGCAGCTTAGGCGGGGGGACAGGGAACTATGGCTACACCTTC. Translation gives CASSLGGGTGNYGYTF.

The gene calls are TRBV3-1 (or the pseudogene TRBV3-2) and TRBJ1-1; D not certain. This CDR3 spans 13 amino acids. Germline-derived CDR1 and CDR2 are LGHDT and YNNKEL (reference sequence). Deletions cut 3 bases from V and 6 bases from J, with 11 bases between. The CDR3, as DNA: TGTGCCAGCAGCCAGGAGTGGTCACCTGAAGCTTTCTTT. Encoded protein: CASSQEWSPEAFF.

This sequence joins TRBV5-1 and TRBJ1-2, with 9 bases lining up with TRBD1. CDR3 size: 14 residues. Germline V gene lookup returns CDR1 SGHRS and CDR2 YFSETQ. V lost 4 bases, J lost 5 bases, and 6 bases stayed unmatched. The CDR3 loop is CASSTRTGEYGYTF. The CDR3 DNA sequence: TGCGCCAGCAGCACCCGGACAGGGGAGTATGGCTACACCTTC. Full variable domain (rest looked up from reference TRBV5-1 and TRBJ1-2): KAGVTQTPRYLIKTRGQQVTLSCSPISGHRSVSWYQQTPGQGLQFLFEYFSETQRNKGNFPGRFSGRQFSNSRSEMNVSTLELGDSALYLCASSTRTGEYGYTFGSGTRLTVV.

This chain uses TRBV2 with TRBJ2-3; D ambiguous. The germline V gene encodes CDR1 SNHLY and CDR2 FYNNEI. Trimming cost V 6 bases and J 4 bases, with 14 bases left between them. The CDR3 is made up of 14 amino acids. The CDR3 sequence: CASRTSINADTQYF. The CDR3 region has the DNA TGTGCCAGCAGGACTTCCATAAACGCAGATACGCAGTATTTT.

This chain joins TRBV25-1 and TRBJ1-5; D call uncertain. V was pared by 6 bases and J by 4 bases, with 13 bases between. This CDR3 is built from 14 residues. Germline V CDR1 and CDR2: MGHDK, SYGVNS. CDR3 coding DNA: TGTGCCAGCAGCAGAGGAGGCACTAATCAGCCCCAGCATTTT. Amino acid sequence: CASSRGGTNQPQHF.

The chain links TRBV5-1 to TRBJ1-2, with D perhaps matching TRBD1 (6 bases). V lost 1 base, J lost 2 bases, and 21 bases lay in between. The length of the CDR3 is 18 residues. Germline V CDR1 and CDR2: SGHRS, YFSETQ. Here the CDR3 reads CASSLTQGLGAPNYGYTF. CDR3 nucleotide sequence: TGCGCCAGCAGCTTGACACAGGGACTAGGGGCGCCGAACTATGGCTACACCTTC. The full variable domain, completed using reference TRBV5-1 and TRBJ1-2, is KAGVTQTPRYLIKTRGQQVTLSCSPISGHRSVSWYQQTPGQGLQFLFEYFSETQRNKGNFPGRFSGRQFSNSRSEMNVSTLELGDSALYLCASSLTQGLGAPNYGYTFGSGTRLTVV.

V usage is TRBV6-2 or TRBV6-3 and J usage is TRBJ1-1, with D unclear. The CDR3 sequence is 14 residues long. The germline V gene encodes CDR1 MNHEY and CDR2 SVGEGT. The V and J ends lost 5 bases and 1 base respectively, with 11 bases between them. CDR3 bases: TGTGCCAGCAGTAAACCACGGGGGAACACTGAAGCTTTCTTT. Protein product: CASSKPRGNTEAFF.

The CDR3 region is CASRRPGGPEDTQYF. CDR3 sequence (DNA): TGTGCCAGCAGACGACCCGGGGGGCCGGAAGATACGCAGTATTTT. The genes are TRBV7-9 and TRBJ2-3; maybe TRBD2 (7 bases). Looked up from germline, CDR1 is SEHNR and CDR2 is FQNEAQ (reference sequence). The CDR3 totals 15 residues. V lost 6 bases to trimming and J lost 5 bases, with 18 bases between them.

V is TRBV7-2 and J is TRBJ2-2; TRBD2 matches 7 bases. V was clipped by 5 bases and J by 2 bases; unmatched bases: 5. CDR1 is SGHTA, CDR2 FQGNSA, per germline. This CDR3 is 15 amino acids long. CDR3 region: CASSPLAVNTGELFF. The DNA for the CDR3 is TGTGCCAGCAGCCCCCTAGCGGTCAACACCGGGGAGCTGTTTTTT.

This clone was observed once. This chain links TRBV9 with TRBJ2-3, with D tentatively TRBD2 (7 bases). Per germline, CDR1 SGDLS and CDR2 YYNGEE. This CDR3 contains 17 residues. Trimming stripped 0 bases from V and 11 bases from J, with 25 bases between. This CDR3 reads CASSVESWGGGGSVQYF. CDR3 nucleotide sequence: TGTGCCAGCAGCGTAGAGTCGTGGGGGGGCGGAGGTTCGGTGCAGTATTTT. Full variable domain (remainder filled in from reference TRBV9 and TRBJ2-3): DSGVTQTPKHLITATGQRVTLRCSPRSGDLSVYWYQQSLDQGLQFLIQYYNGEERAKGNILERFSAQQFPDLHSELNLSSLELGDSALYFCASSVESWGGGGSVQYFGPGTRLTVL.

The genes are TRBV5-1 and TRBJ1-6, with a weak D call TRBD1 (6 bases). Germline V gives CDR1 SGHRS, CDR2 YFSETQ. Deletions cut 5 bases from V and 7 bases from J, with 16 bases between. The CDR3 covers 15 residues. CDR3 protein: CASRSDGQPNSPLHF. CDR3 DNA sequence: TGCGCCAGCAGGTCTGATGGACAGCCAAATTCACCCCTCCACTTT. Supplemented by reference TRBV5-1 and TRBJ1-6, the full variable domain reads KAGVTQTPRYLIKTRGQQVTLSCSPISGHRSVSWYQQTPGQGLQFLFEYFSETQRNKGNFPGRFSGRQFSNSRSEMNVSTLELGDSALYLCASRSDGQPNSPLHFGNGTRLTVT.

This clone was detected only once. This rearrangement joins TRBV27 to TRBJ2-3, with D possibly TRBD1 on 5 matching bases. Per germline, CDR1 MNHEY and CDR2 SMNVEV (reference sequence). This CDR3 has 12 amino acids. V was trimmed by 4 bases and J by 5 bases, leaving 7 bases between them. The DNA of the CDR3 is TGTGCCAGCAGTTCCCAGGGAGATACGCAGTATTTT. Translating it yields CASSSQGDTQYF.

CDR3: CASSSPRQDSNYGYTF. In nucleotides, the CDR3 is TGTGCCAGTAGTTCCCCTCGACAGGATAGTAACTATGGCTACACCTTC. The V and J genes are TRBV19 and TRBJ1-2; D is perhaps TRBD1 (6 bases). The CDR3 is 16 amino acids. Germline V gene lookup returns CDR1 LNHDA and CDR2 SQIVND (reference sequence). Deletions cut 5 bases from V and 1 base from J, with 17 bases between.

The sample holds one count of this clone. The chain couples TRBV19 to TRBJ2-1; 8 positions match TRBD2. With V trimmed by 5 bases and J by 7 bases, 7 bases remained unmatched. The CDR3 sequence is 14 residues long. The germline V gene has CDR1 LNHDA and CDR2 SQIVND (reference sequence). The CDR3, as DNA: TGTGCCAGTAGTCCGTTCGGGACTAGAAATGAGCAGTTCTTC. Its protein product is CASSPFGTRNEQFF.

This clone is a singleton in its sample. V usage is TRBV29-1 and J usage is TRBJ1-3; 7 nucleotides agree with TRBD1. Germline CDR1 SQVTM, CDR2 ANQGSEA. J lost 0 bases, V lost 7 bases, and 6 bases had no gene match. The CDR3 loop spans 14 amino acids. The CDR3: CSAQTGSSGNTIYF. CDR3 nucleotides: TGCAGCGCCCAGACAGGGAGCTCTGGAAACACCATATATTTT.

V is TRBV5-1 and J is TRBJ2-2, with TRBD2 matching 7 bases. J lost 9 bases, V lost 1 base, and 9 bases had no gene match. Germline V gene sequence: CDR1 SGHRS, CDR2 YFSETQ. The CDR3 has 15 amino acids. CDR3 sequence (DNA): TGCGCCAGCAGCTTGAGAAGCGGGGACTCGAGGGAGCTGTTTTTT. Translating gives CASSLRSGDSRELFF.

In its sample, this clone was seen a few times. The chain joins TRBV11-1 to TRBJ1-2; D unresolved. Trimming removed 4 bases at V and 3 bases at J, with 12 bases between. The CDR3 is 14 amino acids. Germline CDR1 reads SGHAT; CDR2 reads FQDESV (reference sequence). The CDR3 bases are TGTGCCAGCAGCTCCACCGCCGGGGACTATGGCTACACCTTC. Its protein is CASSSTAGDYGYTF.

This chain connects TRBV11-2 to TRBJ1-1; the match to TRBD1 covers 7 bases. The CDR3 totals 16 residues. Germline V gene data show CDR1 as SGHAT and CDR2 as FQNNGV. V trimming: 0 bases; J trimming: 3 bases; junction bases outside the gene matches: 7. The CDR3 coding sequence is TGTGCCAGCAGCTTAGAGACAGGGAAGGTCCACACTGAAGCTTTCTTT. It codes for CASSLETGKVHTEAFF.

CDR3 sequence: CASSLEGGTEAFF. The CDR3 nucleotides are TGTGCCAGCAGCCTGGAAGGGGGCACTGAAGCTTTCTTT. V and J are TRBV4-2 and TRBJ1-1, with D tentatively TRBD1 (6 bases). Germline V gene lookup returns CDR1 LGHNA and CDR2 YNFKEQ. Deletions cut 4 bases from V and 4 bases from J, with 10 bases between. This CDR3 contains 13 residues.

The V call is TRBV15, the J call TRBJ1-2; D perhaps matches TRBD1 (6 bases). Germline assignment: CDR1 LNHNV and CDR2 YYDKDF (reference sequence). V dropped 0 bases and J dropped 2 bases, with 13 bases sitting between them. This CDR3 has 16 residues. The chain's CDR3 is CATSREPQGYNYGYTF. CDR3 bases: TGTGCCACCAGCAGAGAACCACAGGGTTACAACTATGGCTACACCTTC.

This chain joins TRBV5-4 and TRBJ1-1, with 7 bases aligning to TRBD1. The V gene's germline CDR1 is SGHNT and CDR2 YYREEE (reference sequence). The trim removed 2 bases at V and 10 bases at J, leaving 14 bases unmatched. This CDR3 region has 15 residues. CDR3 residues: CASSLEGGGTYGAFF. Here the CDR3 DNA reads TGTGCCAGCAGCTTAGAAGGGGGCGGGACATACGGAGCTTTCTTT. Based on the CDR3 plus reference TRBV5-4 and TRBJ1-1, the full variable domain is ETGVTQSPTHLIKTRGQQVTLRCSSQSGHNTVSWYQQALGQGPQFIFQYYREEENGRGNFPPRFSGLQFPNYSSELNVNALELDDSALYLCASSLEGGGTYGAFFGQGTRLTVV.